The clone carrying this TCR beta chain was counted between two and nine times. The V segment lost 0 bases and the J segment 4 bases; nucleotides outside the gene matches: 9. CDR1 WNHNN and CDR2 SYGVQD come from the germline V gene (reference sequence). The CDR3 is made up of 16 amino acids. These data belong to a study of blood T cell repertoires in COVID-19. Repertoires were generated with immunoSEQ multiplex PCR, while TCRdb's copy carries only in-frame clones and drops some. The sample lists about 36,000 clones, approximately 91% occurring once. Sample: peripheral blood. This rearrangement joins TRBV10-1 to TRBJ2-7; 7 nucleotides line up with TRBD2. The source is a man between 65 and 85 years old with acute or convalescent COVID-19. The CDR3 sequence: CASSESRWRESYEQYF. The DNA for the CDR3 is TGCGCCAGCAGTGAGTCGAGATGGCGGGAGAGTTACGAGCAGTACTTC.